Listed here are 25 T cell receptor beta chains from one sample, sequenced in a study of T cell responses to AZD1222 COVID-19 vaccine. Assay used: immunoSEQ multiplex PCR; TCRdb lists only in-frame clones, some missing. Counted here are approximately 180,000 clones, about nine tenths occurring once; the ten biggest clones make up about 3%. The material was peripheral blood, obtained on day 0 of AZD1222 vaccination. Source of these receptors: an adult in good health.

The V and J genes are TRBV19 and TRBJ1-2; D is unresolved. V was shortened by 3 bases and J by 1 base, with 9 bases between the two germline ends. Germline loops: CDR1 LNHDA, CDR2 SQIVND (reference sequence). The CDR3 is made up of 14 amino acids. CDR3 DNA sequence: TGTGCCAGTAGTATCCCGGCCGATAACTATGGCTACACCTTC. As protein: CASSIPADNYGYTF.

This chain links TRBV14 with TRBJ2-1; 10 bases are shared with TRBD2. The CDR3 covers 15 residues. V lost 1 base to trimming and J lost 8 bases; unmatched junction nucleotides: 5. In germline, CDR1 is SGHDN, CDR2 FVKESK. The CDR3 nucleotides are TGTGCCAGCAGCCAAGGAGCGGGGGGGCCCTATGAGCAGTTCTTC. It translates to CASSQGAGGPYEQFF.

J is TRBJ2-3 and V is TRBV6-1; D remains unclear. Germline V gene lookup returns CDR1 MNHNS and CDR2 SASEGT. The CDR3 consists of 13 residues. Trimming pared 1 base from V and 2 bases from J, leaving 4 bases between. CDR3 sequence (DNA): TGTGCCAGCAGTGAAGAGGCCACAGATACGCAGTATTTT. Translating gives CASSEEATDTQYF.

V usage is TRBV4-1 and J usage is TRBJ2-7; 8 bases are a match to TRBD1. Per germline, CDR1 MGHRA and CDR2 YSYEKL. After removal of 3 bases from V and 0 bases from J, the junction contained 4 bases not matched to a gene. CDR3 length equals 15 residues. The DNA of the CDR3 is TGCGCCAGCAGCCACAGGACAGGGCGCTCCTACGAGCAGTACTTC. Encoded protein: CASSHRTGRSYEQYF.

CDR3 residues: CASRDTGGRETQYF. The CDR3 nucleotides read TGCGCCAGCAGAGACACAGGGGGCCGGGAGACCCAGTACTTC. V is TRBV5-1 and J is TRBJ2-5; 9 nucleotides match TRBD1. The CDR3 has 14 residues. Germline CDR1 is SGHRS and CDR2 is YFSETQ. Trimming cost V 5 bases and J 5 bases; bases outside gene matches: 7.

V usage is TRBV6-1 and J usage is TRBJ1-5; weak D call: TRBD1 (5 bases). The length of the CDR3 is 14 residues. Trimming shortened V by 3 bases and J by 4 bases, and 10 bases separated the two germline ends. Per germline, CDR1 MNHNS and CDR2 SASEGT. This chain's CDR3 is CASSDWGLNQPQHF. The CDR3 DNA is TGTGCCAGCAGTGATTGGGGGTTAAATCAGCCCCAGCATTTT.

The chain employs TRBV12-5 and TRBJ1-1; D gene unclear. This CDR3 spans 11 amino acids. Per the germline V gene, CDR1 is LGHNT and CDR2 is FRNRAP. V lost 5 bases, J lost 2 bases, and 3 bases lay in between. The chain's CDR3 is CASGLNTEAFF. As DNA, the CDR3 is TGTGCTAGTGGTCTTAACACTGAAGCTTTCTTT.

CDR3 region: CASSLTGGDTGELFF. The CDR3 DNA reads TGCGCCAGCAGCCTTACAGGGGGGGACACCGGGGAGCTGTTTTTT. The gene calls are TRBV10-2 and TRBJ2-2, with TRBD1 as a possible D gene (8 bases). Germline V CDR1 and CDR2: WSHSY, SAAADI. The CDR3 is made up of 15 amino acids. Trimming shortened V by 6 bases and J by 3 bases, and 14 bases separated the two germline ends.

The V gene is TRBV5-8, the J gene TRBJ1-1; TRBD1 matches at 8 bases. Germline values: CDR1 SGHTS, CDR2 YDEGEE. The CDR3 is 14 amino acids. Trimming removed 5 bases from V and 1 base from J; junction bases left unmatched: 4. The CDR3 protein is CASRPGQGNTEAFF. CDR3 sequence (DNA): TGTGCCAGCAGACCAGGACAGGGGAACACTGAAGCTTTCTTT.

This clone was recorded a few times. The chain recombines TRBV4-3 with TRBJ2-7; a weak D match, TRBD1 (5 bases). Trimming shortened V by 0 bases and J by 7 bases, and 16 bases separated the two germline ends. CDR3 length: 15 amino acids. CDR1 LGHNA and CDR2 YSLEER come from the germline V gene. In nucleotides, the CDR3 is TGCGCCAGCAGCCAAGATCCCAGGGCTTCAGGGGAGCAGTACTTC. This translates into CASSQDPRASGEQYF.

J is TRBJ2-3 and V is TRBV12-5, with D unresolved. The CDR3 runs 12 residues. The germline CDR1 and CDR2 sequences are LGHNT and FRNRAP. V was shortened by 5 bases and J by 5 bases, with 8 bases between the two germline ends. CDR3 DNA sequence: TGTGCTAGTGGTACCTCTATAGATACGCAGTATTTT. It is translated as CASGTSIDTQYF.

The V and J genes are TRBV5-6 and TRBJ1-1, with TRBD1 identical over 8 bases. The junction had 4 bases not matched to a gene; V was cut back by 2 bases and J by 4 bases. The CDR3 runs to 14 residues. The germline V gene has CDR1 SGHDT and CDR2 YYEEEE. CDR3 bases: TGTGCCAGCAGCTTAGGACAGGGAGGCACTGAAGCTTTCTTT. Protein: CASSLGQGGTEAFF. Full variable domain (outside the CDR3, taken from reference TRBV5-6 and TRBJ1-1): DAGVTQSPTHLIKTRGQQVTLRCSPKSGHDTVSWYQQALGQGPQFIFQYYEEEERQRGNFPDRFSGHQFPNYSSELNVNALLLGDSALYLCASSLGQGGTEAFFGQGTRLTVV.

This chain joins TRBV19 and TRBJ1-1, with D maybe TRBD1 (6 bases). The germline V gene has CDR1 LNHDA and CDR2 SQIVND (reference sequence). V gave up 5 bases and J gave up 3 bases, with 16 bases separating them. This CDR3 comprises 15 residues. CDR3: CASSLQTGGDTEAFF. The DNA of the CDR3 is TGTGCCAGTAGTCTCCAGACAGGTGGGGACACTGAAGCTTTCTTT.

V usage is TRBV19 and J usage is TRBJ1-5; 11 bases are a match to TRBD1. CDR3 size: 18 residues. V lost 6 bases and J lost 7; bases outside the gene matches: 17. In germline, CDR1 is LNHDA, CDR2 SQIVND (reference sequence). The CDR3, as DNA: TGTGCCAGTAGACCCCCGGGACAGGGGGTAAGAAAGACCCAGCCCCAGCATTTT. As protein: CASRPPGQGVRKTQPQHF.

The chain links TRBV2 to TRBJ2-7; 9 nucleotides align to TRBD1. This CDR3 comprises 14 residues. Germline CDR1 SNHLY, CDR2 FYNNEI. With 7 bases clipped from V and 5 bases from J, the junction kept 9 bases outside the gene matches. CDR3 amino acids: CASKIGQGTHEQYF. CDR3 DNA sequence: TGTGCCAGCAAAATCGGACAGGGGACACACGAGCAGTACTTC. The complete variable domain, with remaining parts taken from reference TRBV2 and TRBJ2-7, reads EPEVTQTPSHQVTQMGQEVILRCVPISNHLYFYWYRQILGQKVEFLVSFYNNEISEKSEIFDDQFSVERPDGSNFTLKIRSTKLEDSAMYFCASKIGQGTHEQYFGPGTRLTVT.

This chain's CDR3 is CASQTGTGRKTF. The CDR3 nucleotides are TGTGCCAGCCAGACCGGGACAGGGAGAAAAACCTTC. This chain links TRBV28 with TRBJ1-2, with 9 bases matching TRBD1. Looked up from germline, CDR1 is MDHEN and CDR2 is SYDVKM. V lost 8 bases to trimming and J lost 14 bases; unmatched junction nucleotides: 12. The CDR3 totals 12 residues.

The V and J genes are TRBV19 and TRBJ1-2; D is unclear. Trimming took off 4 bases at V and 4 bases at J, with 7 bases between the two ends. Looked up from germline, CDR1 is LNHDA and CDR2 is SQIVND (reference sequence). The CDR3 spans 12 residues. The DNA for the CDR3 is TGTGCCAGTAGTAACCAGCTCTATGGCTACACCTTC. Its translation: CASSNQLYGYTF.

This sequence joins TRBV4-2 and TRBJ1-4, with a tentative D call TRBD1 (6 bases). Looked up from germline, CDR1 is LGHNA and CDR2 is YNFKEQ. CDR3 length: 15 amino acids. V was clipped by 0 bases and J by 3 bases, with 8 bases between them. CDR3 sequence reads: CASSQEGGSNEKLFF. CDR3 nucleotide sequence: TGTGCCAGCAGCCAAGAAGGGGGATCTAATGAAAAACTGTTTTTT.

The chain has TRBV4-3 and TRBJ2-7; D might be TRBD2 (5 bases). The CDR3 has 15 amino acids. Per germline, CDR1 LGHNA and CDR2 YSLEER. The V end lost 3 bases, the J end lost 2 bases, and 14 bases lay between the germline ends. The CDR3 is CASSQEAPGTYEQYF. In DNA, the CDR3 is TGCGCCAGCAGCCAGGAGGCCCCTGGGACCTACGAGCAGTACTTC.

The rearrangement uses TRBV19 and TRBJ1-5; D may be TRBD1 (5 bases). Germline values: CDR1 LNHDA, CDR2 SQIVND (reference sequence). With 0 bases removed from V and 4 bases from J, the gap between germline ends came to 19 bases. CDR3 length: 18 residues. In DNA, the CDR3 is TGTGCCAGTAGTATAGAAGAGAGAGGGTGGGGGGGAAATCAGCCCCAGCATTTT. As protein: CASSIEERGWGGNQPQHF. Using reference TRBV19 and TRBJ1-5 for the parts outside the CDR3, the full variable domain is DGGITQSPKYLFRKEGQNVTLSCEQNLNHDAMYWYRQDPGQGLRLIYYSQIVNDFQKGDIAEGYSVSREKKESFPLTVTSAQKNPTAFYLCASSIEERGWGGNQPQHFGDGTRLSIL.

For the CDR3, the DNA is TGCGCCAGCAGTCTCACGGGGGGCCTGGTCAATGAGCAGTTCTTC. It codes for CASSLTGGLVNEQFF. This sequence joins TRBV10-2 and TRBJ2-1; D is possibly TRBD2 (7 bases). With 5 bases removed from V and 6 bases from J, the gap between germline ends came to 17 bases. The CDR3 spans 15 residues. Germline CDR1 is WSHSY and CDR2 is SAAADI.

V usage is TRBV2 and J usage is TRBJ1-6; TRBD1 might be the D (5 bases). Germline CDR1 reads SNHLY; CDR2 reads FYNNEI. The V and J ends lost 1 base and 8 bases respectively, with 9 bases between them. This CDR3 region has 14 residues. In nucleotides, the CDR3 is TGTGCCAGCAGTGAAGAACAGGTCTATTCACCCCTCCACTTT. Its protein product is CASSEEQVYSPLHF. The entire variable domain, with the rest obtained from reference TRBV2 and TRBJ1-6, is as follows: EPEVTQTPSHQVTQMGQEVILRCVPISNHLYFYWYRQILGQKVEFLVSFYNNEISEKSEIFDDQFSVERPDGSNFTLKIRSTKLEDSAMYFCASSEEQVYSPLHFGNGTRLTVT.

The chain is built from TRBV21-1 and TRBJ1-2. TRBV21-1 is a pseudogene locus. This CDR3 is 16 amino acids long. The CDR3 here is CASSKGRSGRTYGYTF. CDR3 coding DNA: TGTGCCAGCAGCAAAGGGAGGTCGGGACGCACTTATGGCTACACCTTC.

This rearrangement joins TRBV14 to TRBJ2-2; no clear D gene. From germline, CDR1 is SGHDN and CDR2 FVKESK. The CDR3 is made up of 17 amino acids. V shed 4 bases and J shed 0 bases, with 15 bases lying between them. The DNA for the CDR3 is TGTGCCAGCAGCCGGAGTGTGGGCGTCGCGAACACCGGGGAGCTGTTTTTT. Its protein is CASSRSVGVANTGELFF.

The chain links TRBV6-1 to TRBJ1-5; TRBD1 matches at 8 bases. The CDR3 has 18 amino acids. Looked up from germline, CDR1 is MNHNS and CDR2 is SASEGT. V dropped 4 bases and J dropped 1; count of bases not matched to a gene: 12. The CDR3 nucleotides are TGTGCCAGCAGTGCATCCCCAGGGGGCATTAGGAGCAATCAGCCCCAGCATTTT. This translates into CASSASPGGIRSNQPQHF.